This is a list of T cell receptor beta chains from one sample in a study of neurological immune-mediated disorders. TCRdb passed the 5' RACE reads through MiXCR, listing each CDR3 protein once. This sample has more than 15,000 distinct CDR3 sequences, with over 12% found just once. Material: PBMCs. The receptors shown here come from a man aged 55 to 69 with HTLV-1-associated myelopathy (HAM/TSP). The CDR3 runs from the conserved cysteine through the conserved F or W. The D gene is left open where the match is weak. Size tells how often a clone was seen (once, few, many) or the class of an expanded clone, and some rows leave it out.

v_call: TRBV5-1; d_call: NA; clone_size: medium-sized; j_call: TRBJ2-3; cdr3_length: 14; cdr3_nt: TGCGCCAGCAGCTTGGGGACAGCCTCTAATACGCAGTATTTT; cdr3_aa: CASSLGTASNTQYF
v_call: TRBV2; d_call: TRBD1; clone_size: few; j_call: TRBJ2-3; cdr3_length: 12; cdr3_nt: TGTGCCAGCAGTCCGGACAGGGCTACGCAGTATTTT; cdr3_aa: CASSPDRATQYF
v_call: TRBV3-1; d_call: NA; clone_size: many; j_call: TRBJ1-6; cdr3_length: 18; cdr3_nt: TGTGCCAGCAGCCAATTCTTTGAGAGGGACTCCTATAATTCACCCCTCCACTTT; cdr3_aa: CASSQFFERDSYNSPLHF
v_call: TRBV6-2/TRBV6-3; d_call: NA; clone_size: many; j_call: TRBJ2-1; cdr3_length: 15; cdr3_nt: TGTGCCAGCAGTTACCCCAAGGCAGGGGTCCGTGAGCAGTTCTTC; cdr3_aa: CASSYPKAGVREQFF
v_call: TRBV6-5; d_call: TRBD2; clone_size: many; j_call: TRBJ2-1; cdr3_length: 17; cdr3_nt: TGTGCCAGCAGCCGGACTAGCGGGGGGGCCTTGGGTTATGAGCAGTTCTTC; cdr3_aa: CASSRTSGGALGYEQFF
v_call: TRBV7-2; d_call: NA; clone_size: many; j_call: TRBJ2-6; cdr3_length: 15; cdr3_nt: TGTGCCAGCAGCTTAGGGCTCTCTGGGGCCAACGTCCTGACTTTC; cdr3_aa: CASSLGLSGANVLTF
v_call: TRBV18; d_call: TRBD1; clone_size: many; j_call: TRBJ1-1; cdr3_length: 13; cdr3_nt: TGTGCCAGCTCACAGGGGGCGGCCACTGAAGCTTTCTTT; cdr3_aa: CASSQGAATEAFF
v_call: TRBV5-8; d_call: NA; clone_size: many; j_call: TRBJ1-5; cdr3_length: 16; cdr3_nt: TGTGCCAGCACCCTCCTCCCCGGGGGCCTCAATCAGCCCCAGCATTTT; cdr3_aa: CASTLLPGGLNQPQHF
v_call: TRBV5-1; d_call: NA; clone_size: medium-sized; j_call: TRBJ2-7; cdr3_length: 16; cdr3_nt: TGCGCCAGCAGCTTGGCCCTGACAGGTGCAACCTACGAGCAGTACTTC; cdr3_aa: CASSLALTGATYEQYF
v_call: TRBV6-5; d_call: NA; clone_size: many; j_call: TRBJ1-1; cdr3_length: 13; cdr3_nt: TGTGCCAGCAGTGAGATGATGAACACTGAAGCTTTCTTT; cdr3_aa: CASSEMMNTEAFF
v_call: TRBV29-1; d_call: TRBD1; clone_size: many; j_call: TRBJ2-5; cdr3_length: 13; cdr3_nt: TGCAGCGTCTTCCAGGGGGCGGGGGAGACCCAGTACTTC; cdr3_aa: CSVFQGAGETQYF
v_call: TRBV21-1; d_call: NA; clone_size: medium-sized; j_call: TRBJ2-7; cdr3_length: 15; cdr3_nt: TGTGCCAGCATCTTTGCGGGGGGGCCGTCCTACGAGCAGTACTTC; cdr3_aa: CASIFAGGPSYEQYF
v_call: TRBV5-1; d_call: NA; clone_size: many; j_call: TRBJ1-1; cdr3_length: 13; cdr3_nt: TGCGCCAGCAGCTTACAGACTAACACTGAAGCTTTCTTT; cdr3_aa: CASSLQTNTEAFF
v_call: TRBV3-1; d_call: NA; clone_size: many; j_call: TRBJ2-2; cdr3_length: 17; cdr3_nt: TGTGCCAGCAGCCAAGCCGTGGGGGCCTGGAACACCGGGGAGCTGTTTTTT; cdr3_aa: CASSQAVGAWNTGELFF
v_call: TRBV11-2; d_call: NA; clone_size: many; j_call: TRBJ1-3; cdr3_length: 15; cdr3_nt: TGTGCCAGCAGCTCTCTCCGGGACCGTGGAAACACCATATATTTT; cdr3_aa: CASSSLRDRGNTIYF
v_call: TRBV15; d_call: NA; clone_size: many; j_call: TRBJ2-1; cdr3_length: 16; cdr3_nt: TGTGCCACCAGCAGAGGTCCCGGGGCAATGTACAATGAGCAGTTCTTC; cdr3_aa: CATSRGPGAMYNEQFF
v_call: TRBV5-1; d_call: TRBD1; clone_size: many; j_call: TRBJ1-2; cdr3_length: 15; cdr3_nt: TGCGCCAGCAGCTCGGGGACAGGTAAAGCCTATGGCTACACCTTC; cdr3_aa: CASSSGTGKAYGYTF
v_call: TRBV9; d_call: TRBD2; clone_size: many; j_call: TRBJ2-1; cdr3_length: 16; cdr3_nt: TGTGCCAGCAGCGTAGGACCCAGCGGGGGTGACAATGAGCAGTTCTTC; cdr3_aa: CASSVGPSGGDNEQFF
v_call: TRBV7-2; d_call: NA; clone_size: few; j_call: TRBJ1-6; cdr3_length: 14; cdr3_nt: TGTGCCAGCAGCTTAACATCCCCAAATTCACCCCTCCACTTT; cdr3_aa: CASSLTSPNSPLHF
v_call: TRBV11-2; d_call: NA; clone_size: medium-sized; j_call: TRBJ2-3; cdr3_length: 15; cdr3_nt: TGTGCCAGCGGGGGACTGGGGGGGGCCACAGATACGCAGTATTTT; cdr3_aa: CASGGLGGATDTQYF
v_call: TRBV10-3; d_call: NA; clone_size: many; j_call: TRBJ2-3; cdr3_length: 15; cdr3_nt: TGTGCCATCAGACCGCAGGGGGGCCAAGTAGATACGCAGTATTTT; cdr3_aa: CAIRPQGGQVDTQYF
v_call: TRBV5-1; d_call: TRBD1; clone_size: many; j_call: TRBJ2-5; cdr3_length: 14; cdr3_nt: TGCGCCAGCAGCAGGACAGGGGGCGAAGAGACCCAGTACTTC; cdr3_aa: CASSRTGGEETQYF
v_call: TRBV5-1; d_call: TRBD2; clone_size: many; j_call: TRBJ2-2; cdr3_length: 17; cdr3_nt: TGCGCCAGCAGCTCCCTGACTAGCGGGGGGGCCGGCGGGGAGCTGTTTTTT; cdr3_aa: CASSSLTSGGAGGELFF
v_call: TRBV7-8; d_call: NA; clone_size: NA; j_call: TRBJ1-3; cdr3_length: 15; cdr3_nt: TGTGCCAGCAGCTTTAACAGGAACTCTGGAAACACCATATATTTT; cdr3_aa: CASSFNRNSGNTIYF
v_call: TRBV7-3; d_call: TRBD2; clone_size: many; j_call: TRBJ2-3; cdr3_length: 15; cdr3_nt: TGTGCCAGCAGTTCCGGGACTAGCGTCACAGATACGCAGTATTTT; cdr3_aa: CASSSGTSVTDTQYF
v_call: TRBV3-1; d_call: NA; clone_size: medium-sized; j_call: TRBJ2-7; cdr3_length: 15; cdr3_nt: TGTGCCAGCAGCCAAAACAGGGTCGAGTCCTACGAGCAGTACTTC; cdr3_aa: CASSQNRVESYEQYF
v_call: TRBV10-3; d_call: NA; clone_size: many; j_call: TRBJ2-6; cdr3_length: 14; cdr3_nt: TGTGCCATCACCCGGACGGCTGGGGCCAACGTCCTGACTTTC; cdr3_aa: CAITRTAGANVLTF
v_call: TRBV9; d_call: NA; clone_size: many; j_call: TRBJ2-5; cdr3_length: 12; cdr3_nt: TGTGCCAGCAGCCCCCAGTTGGGGACCCAGTACTTC; cdr3_aa: CASSPQLGTQYF
v_call: TRBV24-1; d_call: NA; clone_size: NA; j_call: TRBJ2-5; cdr3_length: 18; cdr3_nt: TGTGCCACCAGTGACCCTCCTGGACAATCTGGTCATACGGAGACCCAGTACTTC; cdr3_aa: CATSDPPGQSGHTETQYF
v_call: TRBV11-3; d_call: TRBD1; clone_size: many; j_call: TRBJ2-7; cdr3_length: 16; cdr3_nt: TGTGCCAGCAGCTTAACGGGACAGGGGGCGTCCTACGAGCAGTACTTC; cdr3_aa: CASSLTGQGASYEQYF
v_call: TRBV9; d_call: NA; clone_size: many; j_call: TRBJ1-2; cdr3_length: 13; cdr3_nt: TGTGCCAGCAGCGTAGAGTTGGGTGATGGCTACACCTTC; cdr3_aa: CASSVELGDGYTF
v_call: TRBV5-5; d_call: TRBD1; clone_size: NA; j_call: TRBJ2-5; cdr3_length: 20; cdr3_nt: TGTGCCAGCAGCTTGTCAATAGGGTTAAATCTACGGACAGGGCAAGAGACCCAGTACTTC; cdr3_aa: CASSLSIGLNLRTGQETQYF
v_call: TRBV20-1; d_call: NA; clone_size: many; j_call: TRBJ2-5; cdr3_length: 15; cdr3_nt: TGCAGTGCTAGAGTTCCGGGGGCCCAGCAGGGGACCCAGTACTTC; cdr3_aa: CSARVPGAQQGTQYF
v_call: TRBV7-2; d_call: TRBD2; clone_size: many; j_call: TRBJ2-3; cdr3_length: 16; cdr3_nt: TGTGCCAGCAGCTTTTTTGCGGGGGGAACTCAAGATACGCAGTATTTT; cdr3_aa: CASSFFAGGTQDTQYF
v_call: TRBV7-3; d_call: NA; clone_size: many; j_call: TRBJ2-1; cdr3_length: 15; cdr3_nt: TGTGCCAGCAGCTTAACGAGTAGGCCCTACAATGAGCAGTTCTTC; cdr3_aa: CASSLTSRPYNEQFF
v_call: TRBV4-2; d_call: TRBD1; clone_size: NA; j_call: TRBJ2-1; cdr3_length: 15; cdr3_nt: TGTGCCAGCAGACTGAACAGGGGGCCCTACAATGAGCAGTTCTTC; cdr3_aa: CASRLNRGPYNEQFF
v_call: TRBV2; d_call: NA; clone_size: many; j_call: TRBJ1-1; cdr3_length: 13; cdr3_nt: TGTGCCAGCAGTAAGGACAGGAACACTGAAGCTTTCTTT; cdr3_aa: CASSKDRNTEAFF
v_call: TRBV5-1; d_call: NA; clone_size: many; j_call: TRBJ2-7; cdr3_length: 13; cdr3_nt: TGCGCCAGCAGCGTCCAAGGGGCGGGGGAGCAGTACTTC; cdr3_aa: CASSVQGAGEQYF
v_call: TRBV5-1; d_call: NA; clone_size: medium-sized; j_call: TRBJ2-7; cdr3_length: 14; cdr3_nt: TGCGCCAGCAGCCCCGAGCGATCTTCCTACGAGCAGTACTTC; cdr3_aa: CASSPERSSYEQYF
v_call: TRBV10-3; d_call: NA; clone_size: many; j_call: TRBJ1-2; cdr3_length: 12; cdr3_nt: TGTGCCATCAGTGAAGGGGCGGGGGGCTACACCTTC; cdr3_aa: CAISEGAGGYTF
v_call: TRBV2; d_call: TRBD1; clone_size: many; j_call: TRBJ2-2; cdr3_length: 15; cdr3_nt: TGTGCCAGCCGCCAAGGGACAGGGGGCACCGGGGAGCTGTTTTTT; cdr3_aa: CASRQGTGGTGELFF
v_call: TRBV2; d_call: NA; clone_size: many; j_call: TRBJ1-2; cdr3_length: 12; cdr3_nt: TGTGCCAGCAGTGTCTCCCTCCGTGGCTACACCTTC; cdr3_aa: CASSVSLRGYTF
v_call: TRBV7-9; d_call: NA; clone_size: medium-sized; j_call: TRBJ2-7; cdr3_length: 18; cdr3_nt: TGTGCCAGCAGCTTAGCGAGGACAGCTTTGGGGTTCGTAGGCGAGCAGTACTTC; cdr3_aa: CASSLARTALGFVGEQYF
v_call: TRBV11-2; d_call: TRBD1; clone_size: many; j_call: TRBJ2-5; cdr3_length: 15; cdr3_nt: TGTGCCAGCAGGGGGACAGGTGGGGTCCAAGAGACCCAGTACTTC; cdr3_aa: CASRGTGGVQETQYF
v_call: TRBV12-3/TRBV12-4; d_call: TRBD1; clone_size: many; j_call: TRBJ2-1; cdr3_length: 15; cdr3_nt: TGTGCCAGCAGCCCCGGGACAGGGAAGATCGATGAGCAGTTCTTC; cdr3_aa: CASSPGTGKIDEQFF
v_call: TRBV5-1; d_call: NA; clone_size: medium-sized; j_call: TRBJ2-1; cdr3_length: 16; cdr3_nt: TGCGCCAGCAGCCTGATTGGAGGGGGCCGACTCGAGGAGCAGTTCTTC; cdr3_aa: CASSLIGGGRLEEQFF
v_call: TRBV5-4; d_call: TRBD2; clone_size: many; j_call: TRBJ2-1; cdr3_length: 15; cdr3_nt: TGTGCCAGCAGCGTCACTAGCGGGGGGGCCAATGAGCAGTTCTTC; cdr3_aa: CASSVTSGGANEQFF
v_call: TRBV7-2; d_call: NA; clone_size: many; j_call: TRBJ2-7; cdr3_length: 14; cdr3_nt: TGTGCCAGCAGCTTAGAAGTCCACTCCTACGAGCAGTACTTC; cdr3_aa: CASSLEVHSYEQYF